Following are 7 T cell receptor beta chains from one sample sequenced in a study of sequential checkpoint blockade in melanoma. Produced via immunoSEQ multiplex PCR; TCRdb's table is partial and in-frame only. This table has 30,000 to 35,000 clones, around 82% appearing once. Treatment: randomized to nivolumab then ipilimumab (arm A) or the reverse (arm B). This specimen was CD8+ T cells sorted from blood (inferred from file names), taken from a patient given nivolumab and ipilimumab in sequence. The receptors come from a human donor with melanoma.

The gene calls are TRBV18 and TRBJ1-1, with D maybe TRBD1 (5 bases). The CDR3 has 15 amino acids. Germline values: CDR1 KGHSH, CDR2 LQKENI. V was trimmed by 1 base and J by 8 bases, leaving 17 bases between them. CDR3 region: CASSPRGSREKEAFF. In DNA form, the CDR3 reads TGTGCCAGCTCACCACGAGGAAGCAGGGAAAAGGAAGCTTTCTTT.

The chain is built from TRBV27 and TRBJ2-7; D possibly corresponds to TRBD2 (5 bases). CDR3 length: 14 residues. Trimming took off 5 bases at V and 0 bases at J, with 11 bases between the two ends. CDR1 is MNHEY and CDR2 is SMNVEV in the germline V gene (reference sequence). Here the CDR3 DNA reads TGTGCCAGCAGTGGACTCCATTACTCCTACGAGCAGTACTTC. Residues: CASSGLHYSYEQYF.

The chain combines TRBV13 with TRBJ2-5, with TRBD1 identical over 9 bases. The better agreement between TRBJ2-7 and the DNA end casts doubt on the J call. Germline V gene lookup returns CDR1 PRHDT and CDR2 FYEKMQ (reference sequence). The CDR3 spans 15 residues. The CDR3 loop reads CASSPRDRALYEQYF. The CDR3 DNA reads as TGTGCCAGCAGCCCCCGGGACAGGGCTCTCTACGAGCAGTACTTC.

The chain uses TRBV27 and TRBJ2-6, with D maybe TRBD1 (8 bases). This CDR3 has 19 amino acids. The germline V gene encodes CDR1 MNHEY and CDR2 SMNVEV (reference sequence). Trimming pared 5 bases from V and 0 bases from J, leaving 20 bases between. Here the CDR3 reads CASSMTGEGIYSGANVLTF. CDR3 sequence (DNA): TGTGCCAGCAGTATGACAGGGGAGGGGATTTACTCTGGGGCCAACGTCCTGACTTTC.

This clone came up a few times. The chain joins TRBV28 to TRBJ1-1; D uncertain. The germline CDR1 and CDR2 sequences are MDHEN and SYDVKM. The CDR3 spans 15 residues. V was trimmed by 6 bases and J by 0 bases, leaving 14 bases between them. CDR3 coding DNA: TGTGCCAGCAGACCCCGAGATGGTTTGAACACTGAAGCTTTCTTT. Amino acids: CASRPRDGLNTEAFF.

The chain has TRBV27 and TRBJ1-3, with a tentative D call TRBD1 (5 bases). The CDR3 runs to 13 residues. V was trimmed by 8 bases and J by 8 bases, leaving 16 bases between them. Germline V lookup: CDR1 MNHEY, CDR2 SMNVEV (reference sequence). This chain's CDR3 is CASGTGGGYTIYF. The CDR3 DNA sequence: TGTGCCAGCGGGACGGGAGGAGGGTACACCATATATTTT.

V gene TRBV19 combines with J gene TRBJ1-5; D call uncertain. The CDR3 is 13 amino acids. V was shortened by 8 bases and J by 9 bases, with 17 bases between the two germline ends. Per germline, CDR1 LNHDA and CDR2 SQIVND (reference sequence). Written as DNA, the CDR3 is TGTGCCAGTGCCTTGGCCCTTGGTCCGCCCCAGCATTTT. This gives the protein CASALALGPPQHF.